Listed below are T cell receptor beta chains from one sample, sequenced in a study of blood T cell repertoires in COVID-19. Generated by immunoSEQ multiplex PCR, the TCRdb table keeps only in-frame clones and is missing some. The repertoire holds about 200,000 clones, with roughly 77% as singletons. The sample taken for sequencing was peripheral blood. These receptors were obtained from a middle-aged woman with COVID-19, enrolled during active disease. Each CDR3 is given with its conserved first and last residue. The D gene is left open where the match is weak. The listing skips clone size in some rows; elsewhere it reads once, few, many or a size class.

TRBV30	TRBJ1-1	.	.	CARVGRGGTEAFF	TGTGCGCGGGTGGGCAGGGGTGGCACTGAAGCTTTCTTT
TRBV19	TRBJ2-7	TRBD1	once	CASSPQGAGEQYF	TGTGCCAGTAGTCCTCAGGGGGCGGGCGAGCAGTACTTC
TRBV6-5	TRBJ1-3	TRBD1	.	CASSYLRGSSGNTIYF	TGTGCCAGCAGTTACCTCAGGGGGTCCTCTGGAAACACCATATATTTT
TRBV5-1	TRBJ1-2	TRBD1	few	CASSFIGTVNYGYTF	TGCGCCAGCAGTTTCATAGGGACAGTTAACTATGGCTACACCTTC
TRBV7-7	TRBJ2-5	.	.	CASSLDGGVQETQYF	TGTGCCAGTAGCTTAGACGGGGGAGTCCAAGAGACCCAGTACTTC
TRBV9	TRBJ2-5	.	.	CASSPYGETQYF	TGTGCCAGCAGCCCCTACGGGGAGACCCAGTACTTC
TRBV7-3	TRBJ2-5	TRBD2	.	CASSLVAGGETQYF	TGTGCCAGCAGCTTGGTAGCGGGGGGAGAGACCCAGTACTTC
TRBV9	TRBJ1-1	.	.	CASSVAGLSTEAFF	TGTGCCAGCAGCGTAGCAGGGTTGAGCACTGAAGCTTTCTTT
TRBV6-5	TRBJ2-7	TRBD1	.	CASRKGQTDYEQYF	TGTGCCAGCAGAAAGGGACAGACAGACTACGAGCAGTACTTC
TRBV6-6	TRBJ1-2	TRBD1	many	CATTGQGDYGYTF	TGTGCCACGACGGGACAGGGGGACTATGGCTACACCTTC
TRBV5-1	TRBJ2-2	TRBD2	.	CASSQIAGTGELFF	TGCGCCAGCAGTCAAATAGCGGGAACCGGGGAGCTGTTTTTT
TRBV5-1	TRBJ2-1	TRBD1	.	CASSPRTGPSEGEQFF	TGCGCCAGCAGCCCGAGGACAGGGCCTTCCGAGGGTGAGCAGTTCTTC
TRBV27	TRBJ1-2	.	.	CASRPLGSLNKGYTF	TGTGCCAGCCGACCCTTGGGCAGCCTGAACAAAGGCTACACCTTC
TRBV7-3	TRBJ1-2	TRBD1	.	CASSPTTGNYGYTF	TGTGCCAGCAGCCCGACGACAGGGAACTATGGCTACACCTTC
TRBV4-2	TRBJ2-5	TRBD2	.	CASSQDQRGFQETQYF	TGTGCCAGCAGCCAAGACCAGCGGGGGTTTCAAGAGACCCAGTACTTC
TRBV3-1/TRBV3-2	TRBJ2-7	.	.	CASSQTQGFTVYEQYF	TGTGCCAGCAGCCAAACCCAGGGGTTCACTGTCTACGAGCAGTACTTC
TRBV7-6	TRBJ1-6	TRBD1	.	CASSRTTGERSPLHF	TGTGCCAGCAGCCGCACGACAGGGGAGAGATCACCCCTCCACTTT
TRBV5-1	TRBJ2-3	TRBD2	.	CASGSASGSTDTQYF	TGCGCCAGCGGGTCCGCTAGCGGGAGTACAGATACGCAGTATTTT
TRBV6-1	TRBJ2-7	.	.	CASSGQVGGRVLYEQYF	TGTGCCAGCAGTGGCCAGGTCGGCGGGCGAGTTCTCTACGAGCAGTACTTC
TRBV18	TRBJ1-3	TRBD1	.	CASSPPRTGFRNTIYF	TGTGCCAGCTCACCACCCCGGACAGGGTTTAGAAACACCATATATTTT
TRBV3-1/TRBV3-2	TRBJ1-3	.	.	CASSLQGYSGNTIYF	TGTGCCAGCAGCCTGCAGGGGTACTCTGGAAACACCATATATTTT
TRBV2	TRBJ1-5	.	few	CASSGNRNQPQHF	TGTGCCAGCAGTGGTAACAGAAATCAGCCCCAGCATTTT
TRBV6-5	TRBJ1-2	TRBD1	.	CASVETGAGGYTF	TGTGCCAGCGTCGAGACAGGGGCTGGAGGCTACACCTTC
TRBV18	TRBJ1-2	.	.	CASSPDLSVNYGYTF	TGTGCCAGCTCACCAGATCTGTCGGTGAACTATGGCTACACCTTC
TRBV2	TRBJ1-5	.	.	CASSDTGKYGYGNQPQHF	TGTGCCAGCAGTGACACAGGGAAATACGGATACGGCAATCAGCCCCAGCATTTT
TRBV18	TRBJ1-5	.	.	CASSPVRQKNQPQHF	TGTGCCAGCTCACCGGTAAGACAGAAAAATCAGCCCCAGCATTTT
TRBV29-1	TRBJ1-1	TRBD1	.	CSVVQGALDTEAFF	TGCAGCGTTGTCCAGGGGGCTTTGGACACTGAAGCTTTCTTT
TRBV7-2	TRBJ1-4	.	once	CASSLGGGNEKLFF	TGTGCCAGCAGCTTGGGAGGGGGAAATGAAAAACTGTTTTTT
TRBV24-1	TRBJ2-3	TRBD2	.	CATSDSGRTDTQYF	TGTGCCACCAGTGACAGCGGGAGGACAGATACGCAGTATTTT
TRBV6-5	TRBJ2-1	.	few	CASSSPRAYNEQFF	TGTGCCAGCAGTTCCCCGAGGGCCTACAATGAGCAGTTCTTC
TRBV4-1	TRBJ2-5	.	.	CASSQSQGQETQYF	TGCGCCAGCAGCCAGTCTCAGGGGCAAGAGACCCAGTACTTC
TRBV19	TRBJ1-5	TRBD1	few	CASSIPGGAGQPQHF	TGTGCCAGTAGTATCCCAGGGGGCGCGGGACAGCCCCAGCATTTT
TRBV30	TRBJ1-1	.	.	CAWAGQLNTEAFF	TGTGCCTGGGCCGGACAGTTGAACACTGAAGCTTTCTTT
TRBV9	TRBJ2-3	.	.	CASSVVHSGGDTQYF	TGTGCCAGCAGCGTAGTTCACTCCGGTGGAGATACGCAGTATTTT
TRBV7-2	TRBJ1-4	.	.	CASTYGAGEKLFF	TGTGCCAGCACGTATGGTGCAGGGGAAAAACTGTTTTTT
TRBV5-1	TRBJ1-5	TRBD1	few	CASSSGGGNQPQHF	TGCGCCAGCAGCTCAGGGGGCGGGAATCAGCCCCAGCATTTT
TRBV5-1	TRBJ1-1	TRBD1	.	CASSSQGMNTEAFF	TGCGCCAGCAGCTCACAGGGGATGAACACTGAAGCTTTCTTT
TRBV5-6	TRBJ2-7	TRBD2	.	CASSLARLADSSYEQYF	TGTGCCAGCAGCTTGGCGCGACTAGCGGACTCCTCCTACGAGCAGTACTTC
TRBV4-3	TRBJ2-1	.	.	CASSPDGRPSSYNEQFF	TGCGCCAGCAGCCCCGATGGAAGACCTAGCTCCTACAATGAGCAGTTCTTC
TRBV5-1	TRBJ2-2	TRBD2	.	CASSPRTSGGAFDTGELFF	TGCGCCAGCAGCCCCCGGACTAGCGGGGGGGCTTTTGACACCGGGGAGCTGTTTTTT
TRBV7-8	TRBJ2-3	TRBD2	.	CASSSASAGGGTDTQYF	TGTGCCAGCAGCTCCGCCTCGGCGGGAGGAGGCACAGATACGCAGTATTTT
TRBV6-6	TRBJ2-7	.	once	CASSYPGDGAYEQYF	TGTGCCAGCAGTTATCCAGGGGACGGGGCCTACGAGCAGTACTTC
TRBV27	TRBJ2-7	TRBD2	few	CASSAYGTSGTYEQYF	TGTGCCAGCAGTGCTTACGGGACTAGCGGGACCTACGAGCAGTACTTC
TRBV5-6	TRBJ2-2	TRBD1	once	CASSTGTGRNTGELFF	TGTGCCAGCAGCACAGGGACAGGGCGGAACACCGGGGAGCTGTTTTTT
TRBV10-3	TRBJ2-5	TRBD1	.	CAISGQGASSTQYF	TGTGCCATCAGTGGACAGGGGGCTTCTTCCACCCAGTACTTC
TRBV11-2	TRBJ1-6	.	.	CASSLSQTDNSPLHF	TGTGCCAGCAGCTTAAGCCAGACAGATAATTCACCCCTCCACTTT